Listed below are T cell receptor beta chains from one sample, sequenced in a study of T-cell reconstitution after alpha-beta-depleted transplantation in children. TCRdb passed the PCR reads through MiXCR, listing each CDR3 protein once. The sample lists under 450,000 distinct CDR3 sequences, roughly 15% occurring once. The source material was PBMCs, mostly from graft donor cells, sampled 360 days after TCRalphabeta/CD19-depleted stem cell transplant. The receptors stem from a boy younger than two who had a stem cell transplant for Wiskott-Aldrich syndrome, so the T cells may come from the graft donor. The CDR3 runs from the conserved cysteine through the conserved F or W. The D gene is left open where the match is weak. The size field is filled for only some rows; it gives once, few, many or a size class.

clone_size	v_call	j_call	d_call	cdr3_aa	cdr3_nt
few	TRBV6-1	TRBJ2-1	TRBD2	CASRSGTSGSNEQFF	TGTGCCAGCAGGAGCGGGACTAGCGGGAGCAATGAGCAGTTCTTC
NA	TRBV3-1	TRBJ2-7	TRBD2	CASSQGGLDQQYF	TGTGCCAGCAGCCAAGGAGGACTAGATCAGCAGTACTTC
few	TRBV14	TRBJ2-1	NA	CASSSLWLPSYNEQFF	TGTGCCAGCAGCTCCCTGTGGCTCCCCTCCTACAATGAGCAGTTCTTC
few	TRBV27	TRBJ2-7	NA	CASSSRLSYEQYF	TGTGCCAGCAGTTCCAGGCTCTCCTACGAGCAGTACTTC
few	TRBV29-1	TRBJ2-1	TRBD2	CSGRWGLAGWASYNEQFF	TGCAGCGGTCGTTGGGGACTAGCGGGATGGGCCTCCTACAATGAGCAGTTCTTC
NA	TRBV6-5	TRBJ2-5	NA	CASSYSPAPETQYF	TGTGCCAGCAGTTACTCGCCCGCCCCGGAGACCCAGTACTTC
few	TRBV7-6	TRBJ2-1	NA	CASSPIPRNEQFF	TGTGCCAGCAGCCCTATCCCCCGTAATGAGCAGTTCTTC
NA	TRBV24-1	TRBJ2-4	NA	CATSDGGSAKNIQYF	TGTGCCACCAGTGATGGAGGGAGTGCCAAAAACATTCAGTACTTC
few	TRBV12-3/TRBV12-4	TRBJ1-6	TRBD1	CASNTGGSWTPLHF	TGTGCCAGCAATACAGGGGGATCCTGGACACCCCTCCACTTT
few	TRBV5-1	TRBJ2-3	TRBD2	CASSLTLAGEGDTQYF	TGCGCCAGCAGCTTAACCCTAGCGGGTGAAGGAGATACGCAGTATTTT
many	TRBV10-2	TRBJ2-1	TRBD2	CASSAETSLPVFGFREQFF	TGCGCCAGCAGTGCCGAGACTAGCTTACCCGTTTTCGGATTCCGCGAGCAGTTCTTC
NA	TRBV6-4	TRBJ2-3	TRBD2	CASSVTGSGKDTQYF	TGTGCCAGCAGTGTCACAGGTAGCGGGAAAGATACGCAGTATTTT
few	TRBV7-2	TRBJ1-1	NA	CASSYQRGVNTEAFF	TGTGCCAGCAGCTACCAAAGAGGAGTGAACACTGAAGCTTTCTTT
few	TRBV10-3	TRBJ2-2	TRBD1	CAISGGTGTGELFF	TGTGCCATCAGTGGAGGGACAGGGACCGGGGAGCTGTTTTTT
NA	TRBV7-9	TRBJ2-1	TRBD2	CASSLTGLGSYNEQFF	TGTGCCAGCAGCTTAACCGGACTAGGCTCCTACAATGAGCAGTTCTTC
NA	TRBV12-3/TRBV12-4	TRBJ2-1	TRBD2	CASSFRTSGYYNEQFF	TGTGCCAGCAGTTTTCGGACTAGCGGTTACTACAATGAGCAGTTCTTC
NA	TRBV27	TRBJ2-1	TRBD2	CASSLSWTSGRSEQFF	TGTGCCAGCAGTTTATCCTGGACTAGCGGGAGAAGTGAGCAGTTCTTC
NA	TRBV28	TRBJ2-7	NA	CASSLGPRGDEQYF	TGTGCCAGCAGTTTAGGCCCAAGGGGGGACGAGCAGTACTTC
NA	TRBV11-3	TRBJ2-2	NA	CASRENTGELFF	TGTGCTTCGCGGGAGAACACCGGGGAGCTGTTTTTT
NA	TRBV28	TRBJ2-7	NA	CASRPLKALSYEQYF	TGTGCCAGCAGGCCCCTAAAAGCCCTCTCCTACGAGCAGTACTTC
many	TRBV6-5	TRBJ2-6	NA	CASSYGISGANVLTF	TGTGCCAGCAGTTACGGGATCTCTGGGGCCAACGTCCTGACTTTC
NA	TRBV20-1	TRBJ2-7	TRBD2	CSARDPQRGPSYEQYF	TGCAGTGCTAGAGACCCCCAGCGGGGCCCCTCCTACGAGCAGTACTTC
few	TRBV29-1	TRBJ1-1	NA	CSVVVRELNTEAFF	TGCAGCGTTGTGGTCCGGGAGTTGAACACTGAAGCTTTCTTT
NA	TRBV29-1	TRBJ2-5	NA	CSVEAHRVQETQYF	TGCAGCGTTGAAGCCCACCGCGTACAAGAGACCCAGTACTTC
few	TRBV19	TRBJ2-3	TRBD2	CASSISGGPGDTQYF	TGTGCCAGTAGTATCTCGGGAGGGCCGGGAGATACGCAGTATTTT
NA	TRBV29-1	TRBJ2-7	TRBD2	CSVIAGTGYEQYF	TGCAGCGTAATAGCGGGAACTGGATACGAGCAGTACTTC
NA	TRBV29-1	TRBJ2-7	TRBD2	CSVEWRTGTSGSVDYEQYF	TGCAGCGTTGAATGGAGAACCGGGACTAGCGGGAGCGTCGACTACGAGCAGTACTTC
many	TRBV20-1	TRBJ2-7	TRBD2	CSARKAGGAYEQYF	TGCAGTGCCAGAAAAGCGGGAGGTGCCTACGAGCAGTACTTC
few	TRBV5-1	TRBJ1-1	TRBD1	CASSWDRRREAFF	TGCGCCAGCAGCTGGGACAGGCGTCGTGAAGCTTTCTTT
many	TRBV12-3/TRBV12-4	TRBJ1-1	NA	CASSPPGTNEAFF	TGTGCCAGCAGCCCCCCCGGGACAAACGAAGCTTTCTTT
few	TRBV28	TRBJ1-4	NA	CASWGRFNEKLFF	TGTGCCAGCTGGGGACGCTTCAATGAAAAACTGTTTTTT
few	TRBV2	TRBJ2-1	NA	CASSNLQGGEQFF	TGTGCCAGCAGCAACTTACAGGGCGGTGAGCAGTTCTTC
few	TRBV20-1	TRBJ2-7	NA	CSATGGTERLLYEQYF	TGCAGTGCTACCGGGGGCACAGAACGTCTCCTTTACGAGCAGTACTTC
few	TRBV27	TRBJ2-2	NA	CATKRGTGELFF	TGTGCCACCAAACGGGGGACCGGGGAGCTGTTTTTT